Here is one T cell receptor beta chain with its context. This entry is derived from a study of blood T cell repertoires in COVID-19. Overall study: PBMCs, B-cell-depleted T cells, or T cells provided the cDNA or gDNA that made up the material.

Per the study methods: Reference gene primer amplification gave nucleated cell count estimates. The protocol was immunoSEQ multiplex PCR, while the TCRdb copy is restricted to in-frame clones and leaves out a portion. Clone size and V and J calls were adopted from that table, with D and trimming inferred from the DNA. The table includes about 140,000 clones, roughly 88% detected once. The CDR3 contains 17 residues. V was cut by 3 bases and J by 3 bases, with 20 bases left in between. The germline V gene encodes CDR1 MDHEN and CDR2 SYDVKM. The sequencing sample was made of peripheral blood. This sequence was found in a woman aged 45-65 years with acute or convalescent COVID-19. V and J are TRBV28 and TRBJ2-5; D is perhaps TRBD1 (6 bases). CDR3 nucleotide sequence: TGTGCCAGCAGTTTTCCCCCTAACAGGGTACCTGAAGAGACCCAGTACTTC. This encodes CASSFPPNRVPEETQYF.